Listed below are T cell receptor beta chains from one sample, sequenced in a study of CD8 T cells in ankylosing spondylitis. MiXCR was run by TCRdb on the 5' RACE reads, yielding one entry per CDR3 protein. The sample holds 200,000 to 250,000 distinct CDR3 sequences; approximately 11% are singletons and the top ten take 5.5% to 8%. Material: blood, either unsorted or a sorted T cell fraction (not recorded which). The source is a male donor with ankylosing spondylitis or in good health (not recorded which). Both conserved end residues are part of each CDR3. Each record gives: J gene, CDR3 length, V gene, CDR3 protein.

J gene: TRBJ1-1; CDR3 length: 14; V gene: TRBV6-5; CDR3 protein: CASSYSLTATEAFF
J gene: TRBJ1-3; CDR3 length: 14; V gene: TRBV13; CDR3 protein: CASSGRGTGNTIYF
J gene: TRBJ1-1; CDR3 length: 17; V gene: TRBV7-3; CDR3 protein: CASSLHGLAGTGDNAFF
J gene: TRBJ2-1; CDR3 length: 17; V gene: TRBV5-1; CDR3 protein: CASSLGLAGAPYNEQFF
J gene: TRBJ1-2; CDR3 length: 14; V gene: TRBV28; CDR3 protein: CASRPKQGKDGYTF
J gene: TRBJ2-1; CDR3 length: 16; V gene: TRBV7-6; CDR3 protein: CASSPGTSGRAYEQFF
J gene: TRBJ2-7; CDR3 length: 14; V gene: TRBV27; CDR3 protein: CASSFRSSSYEQYF
J gene: TRBJ2-7; CDR3 length: 15; V gene: TRBV5-1; CDR3 protein: CASRPVCASYYEQYF
J gene: TRBJ1-4; CDR3 length: 14; V gene: TRBV2; CDR3 protein: CASRSGQGGEKLFF
J gene: TRBJ1-1; CDR3 length: 15; V gene: TRBV6-5; CDR3 protein: CASSSFRDIITEAFF
J gene: TRBJ2-3; CDR3 length: 14; V gene: TRBV6-4; CDR3 protein: CASRGQGVTDTQYF
J gene: TRBJ1-6; CDR3 length: 17; V gene: TRBV5-6; CDR3 protein: CASSLRPTSGVLSSLHF
J gene: TRBJ1-6; CDR3 length: 16; V gene: TRBV3-1; CDR3 protein: CASSASGNLQNSPLHF
J gene: TRBJ1-2; CDR3 length: 14; V gene: TRBV7-2; CDR3 protein: CATTEQTAAGGYTF
J gene: TRBJ1-5; CDR3 length: 12; V gene: TRBV27; CDR3 protein: CASRKGNQPQHF
J gene: TRBJ1-3; CDR3 length: 13; V gene: TRBV20-1; CDR3 protein: CSARVGFGGTIYF
J gene: TRBJ1-1; CDR3 length: 13; V gene: TRBV3-1; CDR3 protein: CASSLTTPQAAFF
J gene: TRBJ1-6; CDR3 length: 14; V gene: TRBV15; CDR3 protein: CATSRDFGLSPLHF
J gene: TRBJ2-2; CDR3 length: 14; V gene: TRBV5-1; CDR3 protein: CASSEGLAGGRLFF
J gene: TRBJ2-3; CDR3 length: 15; V gene: TRBV25-1; CDR3 protein: CASMPGQGGTDTQYF
J gene: TRBJ2-1; CDR3 length: 14; V gene: TRBV2; CDR3 protein: CASGVGTSYNEQFF
J gene: TRBJ2-3; CDR3 length: 14; V gene: TRBV7-3; CDR3 protein: CASSLISQSDTQYF
J gene: TRBJ1-1; CDR3 length: 15; V gene: TRBV20-1; CDR3 protein: CSASDRGRENTEAFF
J gene: TRBJ2-3; CDR3 length: 16; V gene: TRBV20-1; CDR3 protein: CSARDYSGGFTDTQYF
J gene: TRBJ2-7; CDR3 length: 16; V gene: TRBV5-1; CDR3 protein: CASSLGAGILSYEQYF
J gene: TRBJ2-3; CDR3 length: 13; V gene: TRBV29-1; CDR3 protein: CSAIREGVGTQYF
J gene: TRBJ1-2; CDR3 length: 14; V gene: TRBV19; CDR3 protein: CASSAARANYGYTF
J gene: TRBJ2-2; CDR3 length: 17; V gene: TRBV3-1; CDR3 protein: CASSQRLQGFNTGELFF
J gene: TRBJ2-6; CDR3 length: 17; V gene: TRBV12-3/TRBV12-4; CDR3 protein: CASRTTREARGANVLTF
J gene: TRBJ1-5; CDR3 length: 12; V gene: TRBV20-1; CDR3 protein: CSARTGGEPQHF
J gene: TRBJ2-1; CDR3 length: 17; V gene: TRBV5-1; CDR3 protein: CASSPRTSGRGHNEQFF
J gene: TRBJ2-7; CDR3 length: 14; V gene: TRBV3-1; CDR3 protein: CASSRGTVVYEQYF
J gene: TRBJ2-3; CDR3 length: 15; V gene: TRBV5-1; CDR3 protein: CATKLGTYPTDTQYF
J gene: TRBJ2-1; CDR3 length: 16; V gene: TRBV7-2; CDR3 protein: CASSKRGRSSYNEQFF
J gene: TRBJ2-1; CDR3 length: 15; V gene: TRBV9; CDR3 protein: CASSVAVGGPEEQFF
J gene: TRBJ1-3; CDR3 length: 14; V gene: TRBV29-1; CDR3 protein: CSAARDPGGNTIYF
J gene: TRBJ1-4; CDR3 length: 14; V gene: TRBV15; CDR3 protein: CATSRQTQGAKLFF
J gene: TRBJ2-7; CDR3 length: 15; V gene: TRBV3-1; CDR3 protein: CASSQDWGLAYEQYF
J gene: TRBJ2-7; CDR3 length: 17; V gene: TRBV27; CDR3 protein: CASSPLSVYRGLREQYF
J gene: TRBJ2-3; CDR3 length: 14; V gene: TRBV10-2; CDR3 protein: CASTPALRGDTQYF
J gene: TRBJ1-5; CDR3 length: 13; V gene: TRBV28; CDR3 protein: CASSSQASQPQHF
J gene: TRBJ2-1; CDR3 length: 13; V gene: TRBV27; CDR3 protein: CASSFPGGHEQFF
J gene: TRBJ1-1; CDR3 length: 14; V gene: TRBV10-3; CDR3 protein: CAILREGEGTEAFF
J gene: TRBJ2-1; CDR3 length: 15; V gene: TRBV11-2; CDR3 protein: CASSFDLAGVNEQFF
J gene: TRBJ1-1; CDR3 length: 16; V gene: TRBV3-1; CDR3 protein: CASSQERRVGITEAFF
J gene: TRBJ1-2; CDR3 length: 15; V gene: TRBV5-1; CDR3 protein: CASSFGTTKAYGYTF
J gene: TRBJ1-1; CDR3 length: 15; V gene: TRBV5-1; CDR3 protein: CASSLDSVGDIEAFF
J gene: TRBJ2-1; CDR3 length: 14; V gene: TRBV18; CDR3 protein: CASSPTTGQNEQFF
J gene: TRBJ1-1; CDR3 length: 14; V gene: TRBV7-2; CDR3 protein: CASSLRTGITEAFF
J gene: TRBJ1-5; CDR3 length: 16; V gene: TRBV6-5; CDR3 protein: CASSSAGRGRGQPQHF
J gene: TRBJ1-1; CDR3 length: 13; V gene: TRBV6-5; CDR3 protein: CASSYRHSIEAFF
J gene: TRBJ2-3; CDR3 length: 16; V gene: TRBV28; CDR3 protein: CASSTGTSGRTDTQYF
J gene: TRBJ2-1; CDR3 length: 15; V gene: TRBV5-1; CDR3 protein: CASSKGDSSYNEQFF